This TCR beta chain emerged from a study of blood T cell repertoires in COVID-19. For the study at large: From T cells, B-cell-depleted T cells, or PBMCs came the material, which was cDNA or gDNA.

Seattle's enrolled individuals joined amid active infection and were then monitored longitudinally. Trimming removed 4 bases at V and 1 base at J, with 14 bases between. Looked up from germline, CDR1 is SGHRS and CDR2 is YFSETQ. The CDR3 contains 15 residues. Original handling: Estimation of nucleated cell counts was performed using reference gene primer amplification. Assay: immunoSEQ multiplex PCR; the TCRdb copy retains only in-frame clones and omits some. That table is the source of V, J and clone size, and D and trimming were worked out from the DNA. The sample has around 140,000 clones, 88% seen once; the top ten hold more than 2.5%.

J is TRBJ2-5 and V is TRBV5-1; no definite D call. The sequencing sample was made of peripheral blood. This TCR was recovered from a human donor with COVID-19, enrolled during active disease. The donor label of this sample is uncertain. DNA for the CDR3: TGCGCCAGCAGCCCCGTCATTGTCGGCCAAGAGACCCAGTACTTC. It translates to CASSPVIVGQETQYF.